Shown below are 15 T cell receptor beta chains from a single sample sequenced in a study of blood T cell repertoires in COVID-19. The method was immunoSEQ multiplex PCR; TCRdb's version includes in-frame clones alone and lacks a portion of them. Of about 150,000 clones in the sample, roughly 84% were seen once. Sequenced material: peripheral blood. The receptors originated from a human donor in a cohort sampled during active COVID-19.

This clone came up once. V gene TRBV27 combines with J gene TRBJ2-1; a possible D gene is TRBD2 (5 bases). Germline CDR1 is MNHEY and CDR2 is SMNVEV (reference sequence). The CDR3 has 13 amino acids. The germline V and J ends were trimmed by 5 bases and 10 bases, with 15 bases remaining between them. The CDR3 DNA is TGTGCCAGCAGTCGGGGTTTAAGCAGCGAGCAGTTCTTC. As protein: CASSRGLSSEQFF.

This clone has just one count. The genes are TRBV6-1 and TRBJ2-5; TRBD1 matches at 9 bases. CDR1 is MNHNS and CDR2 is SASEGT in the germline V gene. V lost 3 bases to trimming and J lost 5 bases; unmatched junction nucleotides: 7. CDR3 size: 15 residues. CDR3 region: CASSDTGGAGETQYF. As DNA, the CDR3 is TGTGCCAGCAGTGACACAGGGGGCGCCGGGGAGACCCAGTACTTC.

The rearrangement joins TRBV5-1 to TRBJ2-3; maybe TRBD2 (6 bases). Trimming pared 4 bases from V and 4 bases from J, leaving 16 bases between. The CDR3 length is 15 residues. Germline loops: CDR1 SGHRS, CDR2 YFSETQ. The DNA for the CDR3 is TGCGCCAGCAGCCCGGGACTCACAAGGGCAGATACGCAGTATTTT. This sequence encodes CASSPGLTRADTQYF. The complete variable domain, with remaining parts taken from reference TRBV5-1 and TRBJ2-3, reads KAGVTQTPRYLIKTRGQQVTLSCSPISGHRSVSWYQQTPGQGLQFLFEYFSETQRNKGNFPGRFSGRQFSNSRSEMNVSTLELGDSALYLCASSPGLTRADTQYFGPGTRLTVL.

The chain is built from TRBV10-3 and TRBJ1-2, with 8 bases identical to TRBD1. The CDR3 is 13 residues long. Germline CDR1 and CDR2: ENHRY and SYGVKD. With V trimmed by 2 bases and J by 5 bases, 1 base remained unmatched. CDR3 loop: CAISERTGYGYTF. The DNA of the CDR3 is TGTGCCATCAGTGAGCGGACAGGGTATGGCTACACCTTC.

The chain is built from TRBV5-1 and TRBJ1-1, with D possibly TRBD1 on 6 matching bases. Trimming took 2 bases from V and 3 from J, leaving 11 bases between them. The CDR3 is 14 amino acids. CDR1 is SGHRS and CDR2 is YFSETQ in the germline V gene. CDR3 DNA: TGCGCCAGCAGCTTATACAGGGATGACACTGAAGCTTTCTTT. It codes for CASSLYRDDTEAFF.

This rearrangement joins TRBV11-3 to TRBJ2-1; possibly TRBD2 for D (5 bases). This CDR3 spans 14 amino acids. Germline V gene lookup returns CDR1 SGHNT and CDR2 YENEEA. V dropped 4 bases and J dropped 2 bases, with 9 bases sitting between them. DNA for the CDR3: TGTGCCAGCAGCTGGGAGTTCCCCTACAATGAGCAGTTCTTC. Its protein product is CASSWEFPYNEQFF.

The CDR3 is CASSLKRRVAGRHNEQFF. Here the CDR3 DNA reads TGTGCCAGCAGCTTAAAACGTAGGGTAGCGGGGAGACACAATGAGCAGTTCTTC. V gene TRBV7-9 combines with J gene TRBJ2-1; 8 bases map to TRBD2. The V segment lost 2 bases and the J segment 5 bases; nucleotides outside the gene matches: 14. CDR3 length equals 18 residues. In germline, CDR1 is SEHNR, CDR2 FQNEAQ (reference sequence). The full variable domain, rest sourced from reference TRBV7-9 and TRBJ2-1, is DTGVSQNPRHKITKRGQNVTFRCDPISEHNRLYWYRQTLGQGPEFLTYFQNEAQLEKSRLLSDRFSAERPKGSFSTLEIQRTEQGDSAMYLCASSLKRRVAGRHNEQFFGPGTRLTVL.

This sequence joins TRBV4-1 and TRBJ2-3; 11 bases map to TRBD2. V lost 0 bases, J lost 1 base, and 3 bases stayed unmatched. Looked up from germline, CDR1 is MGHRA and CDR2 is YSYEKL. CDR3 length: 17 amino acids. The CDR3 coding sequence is TGCGCCAGCAGCCAAGAACCGGGACTAGCGGGCACAGATACGCAGTATTTT. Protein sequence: CASSQEPGLAGTDTQYF.

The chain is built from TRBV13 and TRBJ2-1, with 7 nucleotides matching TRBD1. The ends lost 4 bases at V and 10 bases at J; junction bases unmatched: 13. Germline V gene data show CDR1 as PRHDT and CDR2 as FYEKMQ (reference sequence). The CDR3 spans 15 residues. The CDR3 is CASSSGTATQGEQFF. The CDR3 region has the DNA TGTGCCAGCAGCTCCGGGACAGCCACCCAAGGGGAGCAGTTCTTC.

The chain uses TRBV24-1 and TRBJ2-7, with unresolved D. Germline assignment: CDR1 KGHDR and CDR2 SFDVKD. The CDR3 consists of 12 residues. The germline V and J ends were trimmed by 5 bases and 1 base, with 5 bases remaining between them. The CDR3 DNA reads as TGTGCCACCAGTGCCTATTCCTACGAGCAGTACGTC. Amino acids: CATSAYSYEQYV.

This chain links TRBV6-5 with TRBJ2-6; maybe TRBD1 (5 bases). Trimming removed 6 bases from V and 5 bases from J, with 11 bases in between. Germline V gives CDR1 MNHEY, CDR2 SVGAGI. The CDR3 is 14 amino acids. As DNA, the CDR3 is TGTGCCAGCAGCCCGAGACAGCGGGCCAACGTCCTGACTTTC. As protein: CASSPRQRANVLTF.

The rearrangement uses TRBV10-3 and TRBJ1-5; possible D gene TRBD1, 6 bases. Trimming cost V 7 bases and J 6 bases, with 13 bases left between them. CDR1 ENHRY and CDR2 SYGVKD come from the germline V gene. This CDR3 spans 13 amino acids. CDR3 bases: TGTGCCATCAAGGGGGATCTTGCTCAGCCCCAGCATTTT. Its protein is CAIKGDLAQPQHF.

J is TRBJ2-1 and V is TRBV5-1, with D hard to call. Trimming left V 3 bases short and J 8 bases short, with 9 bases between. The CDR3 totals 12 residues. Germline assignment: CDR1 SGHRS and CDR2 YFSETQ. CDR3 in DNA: TGCGCCAGCAGCTCCCTAGGAGATGAGCAGTTCTTC. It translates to CASSSLGDEQFF. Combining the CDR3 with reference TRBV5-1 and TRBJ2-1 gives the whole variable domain KAGVTQTPRYLIKTRGQQVTLSCSPISGHRSVSWYQQTPGQGLQFLFEYFSETQRNKGNFPGRFSGRQFSNSRSEMNVSTLELGDSALYLCASSSLGDEQFFGPGTRLTVL.

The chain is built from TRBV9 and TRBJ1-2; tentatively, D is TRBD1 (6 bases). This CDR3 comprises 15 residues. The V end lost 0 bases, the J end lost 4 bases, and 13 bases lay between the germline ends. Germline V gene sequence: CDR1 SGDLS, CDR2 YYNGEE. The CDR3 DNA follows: TGTGCCAGCAGCGTAGCCCCGAGGGGGAGCTATGGCTACACCTTC. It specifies CASSVAPRGSYGYTF.

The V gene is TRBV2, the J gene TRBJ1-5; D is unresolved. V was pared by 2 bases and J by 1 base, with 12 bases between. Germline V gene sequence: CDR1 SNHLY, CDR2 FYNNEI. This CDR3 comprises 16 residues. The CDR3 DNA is TGTGCCAGCAGTGAAAGGCTAGGCGGCAGCAATCAGCCCCAGCATTTT. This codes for CASSERLGGSNQPQHF.